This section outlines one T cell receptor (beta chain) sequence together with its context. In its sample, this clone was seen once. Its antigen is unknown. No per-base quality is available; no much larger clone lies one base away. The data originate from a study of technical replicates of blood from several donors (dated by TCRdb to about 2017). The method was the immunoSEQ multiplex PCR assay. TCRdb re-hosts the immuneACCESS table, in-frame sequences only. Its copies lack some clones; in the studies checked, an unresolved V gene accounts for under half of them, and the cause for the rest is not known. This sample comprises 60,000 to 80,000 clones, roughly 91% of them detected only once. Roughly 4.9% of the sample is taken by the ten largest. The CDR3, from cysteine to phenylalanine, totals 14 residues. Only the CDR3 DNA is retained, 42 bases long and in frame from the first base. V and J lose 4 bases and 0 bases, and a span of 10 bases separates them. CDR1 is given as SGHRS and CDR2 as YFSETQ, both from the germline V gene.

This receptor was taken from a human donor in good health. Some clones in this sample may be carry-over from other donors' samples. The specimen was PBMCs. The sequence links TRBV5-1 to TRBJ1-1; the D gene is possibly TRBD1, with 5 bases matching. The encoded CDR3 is CASSGGTVNTEAFF. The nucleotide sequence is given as TGCGCCAGCAGCGGCGGGACGGTGAACACTGAAGCTTTCTTT. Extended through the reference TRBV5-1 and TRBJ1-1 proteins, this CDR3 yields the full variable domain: KAGVTQTPRYLIKTRGQQVTLSCSPISGHRSVSWYQQTPGQGLQFLFEYFSETQRNKGNFPGRFSGRQFSNSRSEMNVSTLELGDSALYLCASSGGTVNTEAFFGQGTRLTVV.